The T cell receptor (beta chain) described here comes from a study of T cell responses to AZD1222 COVID-19 vaccine (dated by TCRdb to the early 2020s). With regard to the full study: TCR sequencing was performed for 233 trial participants, of whom around 210 were given two doses of AZD1222 and approximately 25 were given two doses of MenACWY control vaccine. Trial participants were enrolled by age into subgroups of 18-55, 56-69 and 70-plus years, and 148, 28 and 57 TCR-sequenced participants, respectively, were included in these subgroups.

The paper's findings and limits, for the study overall: Because no day 14 peak-response samples were available, the repertoires could be characterized only after the peak T cell response. Participants were mostly white British and included more females than males, and it was suggested by the authors that clonal diversity may have been underestimated. Conclusions about previously exposed vaccinees were limited because only a handful of AZD1222 recipients were SARS-CoV-2 seropositive at baseline. Epitopes outside the regions mutated in the B.1.351 and B.1.1.7 variants were reportedly recognized by nearly half of the unique spike-specific TCRs. CD4 TCRs associated with the vaccine covered the entire spike protein, and the dominant responses were in regions 160-218 and 743-854. Spike-specific TCR breadth and depth rose significantly after two AZD1222 doses compared with day 0 and with MenACWY recipients. The 56-69-year group was small, and its depth increase did not reach significance, likely because of low power.

Deletion took 4 bases off V and 1 base off J, with a span of 10 bases between the germline ends. The CDR3 measures 15 amino acids from cysteine to phenylalanine. Of the read, only the CDR3 DNA is kept; its 45 bases are in frame from base 1. CDR1 and CDR2 (KGHSH, LQKENI) derive from the germline V gene. According to the study, the label for this sample's time point signals: about 28 days (+/-7) after the second vaccine dose. AZD1222 recipients given second doses at about 4 weeks or at about 12 weeks were pooled, since spike-specific TCR depth and breadth were not found to differ between the two schedules. The vaccinee samples were drawn from two UK trials, COV001 and COV002, one of which was a single-blind randomized controlled phase 2/3 trial testing AZD1222 (ChAdOx1 nCoV-19) in healthy adults. Trial participant PBMC samples were collected at day 0 and day 28 after the second dose for TCRbeta chain sequencing.

With regard to this clone: This receptor's antigen is unknown. No base quality information exists; no much larger clone differs at one position.

The CDR3 regions of human TCRbeta chains were analyzed by immunosequencing. The source study handled its data this way. TCRs in the repertoires were matched against a reference library of SARS-CoV-2-specific TCRs that had been generated with the MIRA antigen-specificity platform. Breadth was defined as the fraction of unique TCRs that were SARS-CoV-2-associated. Depth was defined as the fraction of total T cells that were SARS-CoV-2-associated. Using the MIRA data, each spike-specific TCR was mapped to the spike region that the TCR reacts to and placed in a CD4 or CD8 class. Log10-transformed breadth and depth values were compared by one-way ANOVA with Sidak's multiple comparisons tests. Drawn from immuneACCESS, this table holds only the in-frame rearrangements with V and J called that TCRdb kept. Clones are partly lost; checked studies trace under half to an unresolved V gene and leave the rest unexplained. V, J and clone size reflect that table, while D and trimming were determined from the DNA. The sample table holds just under 150,000 clones, of which about 86% were seen once. Jointly, the top ten make up 5% to 5.5% of the sample.

The rearranged segments are TRBV18 and TRBJ1-4, and the D gene may be TRBD1, 5 bases matching. This specimen was peripheral blood, taken 28 days after the second AZD1222 dose. This receptor was identified in an adult who received the AZD1222 COVID-19 vaccine. The CDR3 has the sequence CASSLGAGTNEKLFF. Here is the DNA: TGTGCCAGCTCACTAGGGGCGGGAACTAATGAAAAACTGTTTTTT. With the portions outside the CDR3 filled from the reference TRBV18 and TRBJ1-4 genes, the complete variable region becomes NAGVMQNPRHLVRRRGQEARLRCSPMKGHSHVYWYRQLPEEGLKFMVYLQKENIIDESGMPKERFSAEFPKEGPSILRIQQVVRGDSAAYFCASSLGAGTNEKLFFGSGTQLSVL.